Ten or more counts support the clone carrying this T cell receptor (beta chain). Its antigen is not identified. The data were taken from a study of T cells in Graves' hyperthyroidism and ophthalmopathy. Study conclusions and caveats: A model built on 13 V-J features separated ophthalmopathy from stable hyperthyroidism.

Diagnoses rested on clinical symptoms, serum thyroxine and TRAb, thyroid ultrasound and orbital computed tomography. More than 8 ml fresh peripheral blood yielded the PBMCs. This CDR3 spans 14 amino acids. J gave up 6 bases and V 3 bases, and 4 bases lay outside the gene matches. From germline, CDR1 is SGHTA and CDR2 FQGTGA. Researchers took RNA transcripts and amplified the TCR beta CDR3 regions from them. With the HTBI primer set, the TCR CDR3 went through a first round of RT-PCR. MiXCR was run by TCRdb on the multiplex PCR reads, yielding one entry per CDR3 protein. The sample has 300,000 to 400,000 distinct CDR3 sequences, approximately 17% seen once.

Material: blood. V usage is TRBV7-3 and J usage is TRBJ2-1; 8 positions match TRBD2. The TCR sequence derives from a man aged 18-30 years with Graves' ophthalmopathy. In DNA form, the CDR3 reads TGTGCCAGCAGCTTCCCTGGGACTAGCAATGAGCAGTTCTTC. It specifies CASSFPGTSNEQFF.